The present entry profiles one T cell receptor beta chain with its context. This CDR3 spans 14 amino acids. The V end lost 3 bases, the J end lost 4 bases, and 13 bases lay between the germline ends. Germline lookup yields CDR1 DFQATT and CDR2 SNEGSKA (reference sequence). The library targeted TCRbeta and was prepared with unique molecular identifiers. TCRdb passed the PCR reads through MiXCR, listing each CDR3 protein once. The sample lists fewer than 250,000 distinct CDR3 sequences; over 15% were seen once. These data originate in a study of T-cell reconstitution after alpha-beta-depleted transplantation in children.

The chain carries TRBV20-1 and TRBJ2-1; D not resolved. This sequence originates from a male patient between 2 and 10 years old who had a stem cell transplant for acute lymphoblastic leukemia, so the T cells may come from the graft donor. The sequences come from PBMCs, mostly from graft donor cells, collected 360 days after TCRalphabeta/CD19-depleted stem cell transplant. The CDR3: CSARGLGRYNEQFF. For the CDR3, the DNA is TGCAGTGCTAGGGGATTGGGCAGGTACAATGAGCAGTTCTTC.